This TCR beta chain was found in a study of cytomegalovirus exposure and HLA in healthy donors. The CDR3 spans 19 residues. In its sample, this clone was seen a few times. Primers for the PCR totalled 60 Vbeta and 13 Jbeta. Here immunoSEQ multiplex PCR was the method, and the copy in TCRdb shows in-frame clones only, minus some. This table holds under 150,000 clones, roughly 79% found once. V usage is TRBV21-1 and J usage is TRBJ2-7; the table's D call TRBD1 went unverified against the DNA. TRBV21-1 is shown as a pseudogene. The clonotype was recovered from a male donor in good health and CMV-seronegative. The specimen was PBMCs. The CDR3 reads CASSRTGLRVEEQTYEQYF. Here the CDR3 DNA reads TGTGCCAGCAGCAGGACAGGTCTACGAGTAGAGGAGCAAACCTACGAGCAGTACTTC.